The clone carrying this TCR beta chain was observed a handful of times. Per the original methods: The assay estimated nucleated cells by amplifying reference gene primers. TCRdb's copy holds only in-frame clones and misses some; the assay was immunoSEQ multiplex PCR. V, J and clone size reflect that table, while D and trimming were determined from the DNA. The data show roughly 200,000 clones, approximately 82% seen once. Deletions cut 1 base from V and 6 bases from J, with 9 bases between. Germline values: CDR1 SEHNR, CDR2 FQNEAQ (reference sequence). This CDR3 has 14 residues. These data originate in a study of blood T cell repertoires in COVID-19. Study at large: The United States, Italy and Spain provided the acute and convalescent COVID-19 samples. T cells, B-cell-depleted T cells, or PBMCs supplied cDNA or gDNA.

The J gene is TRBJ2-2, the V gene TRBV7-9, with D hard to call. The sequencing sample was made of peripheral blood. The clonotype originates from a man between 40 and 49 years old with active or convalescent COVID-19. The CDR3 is CASSLVPSSGELFF. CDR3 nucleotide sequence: TGTGCCAGCAGCTTAGTCCCCTCGTCCGGGGAGCTGTTTTTT.